The 32 T cell receptor beta chains given below trace back to one sample, sequenced in a study of molecular identifiers for immune sequencing clone quantification. TCRdb redid the calling of the PCR reads with MiXCR, one entry per CDR3 protein. The sample shows hundreds of thousands of distinct CDR3 sequences, around 20% of them seen only once. Sequences were obtained from naive CD8+ T cells from blood, with Jurkat cell RNA spiked in. The subset was: FACS-sorted CD8+CD4-CCR7+CD45RA+ naive T cells. The receptor source for this set is a human donor in good health. Some libraries in this study had Jurkat cell RNA spiked in.

This clonotype has a count of ten or more. The genes are TRBV30 and TRBJ1-1; D is uncertain. Trimming stripped 1 base from V and 6 bases from J, with 12 bases between. This CDR3 has 13 amino acids. Germline V gene lookup returns CDR1 GTSNPN and CDR2 SVGIG (reference sequence). The CDR3 region is CAWSASGWAEAFF. The CDR3 nucleotides are TGTGCCTGGAGTGCCTCTGGTTGGGCTGAAGCTTTCTTT.

This clonotype was counted only a few times. This rearrangement joins TRBV10-2 to TRBJ2-5, with D perhaps TRBD2 (5 bases). Germline V gene data show CDR1 as WSHSY and CDR2 as SAAADI. Trimming took 7 bases from V and 2 from J, leaving 17 bases between them. This CDR3 is 15 amino acids long. The CDR3 bases are TGCGCCAGCAAGGACTCGAACTTACTACAAGAGACCCAGTACTTC. Amino acid sequence: CASKDSNLLQETQYF.

This clonotype has ten or more counts. This chain joins TRBV28 and TRBJ2-7, with D perhaps TRBD2 (6 bases). With 2 bases removed from V and 3 bases from J, the gap between germline ends came to 14 bases. The CDR3 spans 15 residues. The germline V gene has CDR1 MDHEN and CDR2 SYDVKM. This CDR3 is CASSLSTSSYYEQYF. The CDR3 DNA sequence: TGTGCCAGCAGTTTAAGTACTAGCTCCTACTACGAGCAGTACTTC.

This clonotype was detected a few times. The CDR3 reads CASSDLLRGTGELFF. The CDR3 DNA reads TGTGCCAGCAGTGACCTCCTTCGGGGGACCGGGGAGCTGTTTTTT. The rearrangement uses TRBV25-1 and TRBJ2-2, with a tentative D call TRBD2 (6 bases). The CDR3 covers 15 residues. Germline V CDR1 and CDR2: MGHDK, SYGVNS. With 3 bases removed from V and 5 bases from J, the gap between germline ends came to 13 bases.

In this sample, this clonotype turned up many times. This chain links TRBV4-3 with TRBJ2-7; TRBD2 is a possible D gene (5 bases). The CDR3 is made up of 17 amino acids. CDR1 and CDR2 (germline): LGHNA, YSLEER. Deletions cut 0 bases from V and 3 bases from J, with 18 bases between. The CDR3 spells CASSQETRTHNLYEQYF. Here the CDR3 DNA reads TGCGCCAGCAGCCAAGAGACGCGGACTCATAACCTCTACGAGCAGTACTTC.

To note about this clonotype: This is likely a read error, given that the CDR3 carries no conserved phenylalanine or tryptophan at its end. The chain is built from TRBV12-3 or TRBV12-4 and TRBJ1-5, with 10 bases identical to TRBD1. The CDR3 length is 15 residues. V dropped 4 bases and J dropped 7; count of bases not matched to a gene: 7. This chain's CDR3 is CASSSTGQGQQPQHS. CDR3 DNA sequence: TGTGCCAGCAGTTCGACGGGACAGGGGCAACAGCCCCAGCATTCT.

Ten or more counts support this clonotype. The J gene is TRBJ2-7, the V gene TRBV9; D is perhaps TRBD2 (5 bases). The germline gives CDR1 SGDLS, CDR2 YYNGEE. This CDR3 region has 15 residues. V was clipped by 3 bases and J by 3 bases, with 16 bases between them. This chain's CDR3 is CASSGDGGGNYEQYF. CDR3 in DNA: TGTGCCAGCAGCGGAGATGGAGGAGGAAACTACGAGCAGTACTTC. The whole variable domain, filled in from reference TRBV9 and TRBJ2-7, reads DSGVTQTPKHLITATGQRVTLRCSPRSGDLSVYWYQQSLDQGLQFLIQYYNGEERAKGNILERFSAQQFPDLHSELNLSSLELGDSALYFCASSGDGGGNYEQYFGPGTRLTVT.

This clonotype was detected many times. This sequence joins TRBV4-3 and TRBJ1-1; D might be TRBD1 (5 bases). The germline V gene encodes CDR1 LGHNA and CDR2 YSLEER. Trimming stripped 4 bases from V and 11 bases from J, with 20 bases between. The CDR3 has 14 residues. This CDR3 is CASSPGTSPSGAFF. CDR3 coding DNA: TGCGCCAGCAGCCCGGGGACTTCGCCCTCGGGGGCTTTCTTT.

The CDR3, as DNA: TGTGCCAGCAGTGTGGTGTGGGGGGCCCAAGAGACCCAGTACTTC. Amino acids: CASSVVWGAQETQYF. J is TRBJ2-5 and V is TRBV28; D might be TRBD1 or TRBD2, each matching 6 bases. The CDR3 consists of 15 residues. Germline V gene sequence: CDR1 MDHEN, CDR2 SYDVKM. Trimming took 5 bases from V and 1 from J, leaving 14 bases between them.

In its sample, this clonotype was seen many times. The chain recombines TRBV30 with TRBJ2-7; TRBD1 might be the D (6 bases). The CDR3 covers 13 residues. Germline CDR1 GTSNPN, CDR2 SVGIG (reference sequence). V dropped 8 bases and J dropped 3 bases, with 17 bases sitting between them. The CDR3 region has the DNA TGTGCCGAACAGGGCGGAGCTGGCTACGAGCAGTACTTC. Protein product: CAEQGGAGYEQYF.

The chain is built from TRBV4-2 and TRBJ2-3, with unresolved D. Between the trimmed V and J ends, which lost 3 bases and 5 bases, there was a span of 9 bases. CDR3 length equals 13 residues. Germline CDR1 LGHNA, CDR2 YNFKEQ. The CDR3 region has the DNA TGTGCCAGCAGCCAGGGCAGGCGAGATACGCAGTATTTT. Its protein is CASSQGRRDTQYF.

The sample holds many counts of this clonotype. This chain links TRBV28 with TRBJ1-5; weak D call: TRBD1 (6 bases). The V gene's germline CDR1 is MDHEN and CDR2 SYDVKM. The CDR3 loop spans 17 amino acids. Trimming removed 2 bases at V and 0 bases at J, with 14 bases between. The CDR3 region is CASSLGGAAFSNQPQHF. CDR3 bases: TGTGCCAGCAGTTTAGGGGGGGCGGCATTTAGCAATCAGCCCCAGCATTTT.

In its sample, this clonotype was seen many times. V and J are TRBV7-9 and TRBJ1-6, with no clear D. In germline, CDR1 is SEHNR, CDR2 FQNEAQ (reference sequence). V was cut by 5 bases and J by 7 bases, with 12 bases left in between. This CDR3 is built from 14 residues. CDR3 sequence: CASSTTFTNSPLHF. The CDR3 region has the DNA TGTGCCAGCAGCACCACCTTCACGAATTCACCCCTCCACTTT. Full variable domain (rest looked up from reference TRBV7-9 and TRBJ1-6): DTGVSQNPRHKITKRGQNVTFRCDPISEHNRLYWYRQTLGQGPEFLTYFQNEAQLEKSRLLSDRFSAERPKGSFSTLEIQRTEQGDSAMYLCASSTTFTNSPLHFGNGTRLTVT.

This clonotype came up once. A single base separates this from a much larger clone, so it may be a read error. The chain employs TRBV4-3 and TRBJ2-7, with D perhaps matching TRBD1 or TRBD2 (5 bases each). This CDR3 has 14 residues. Trimming pared 8 bases from V and 7 bases from J, leaving 21 bases between. The germline gives CDR1 LGHNA, CDR2 YSLEER. In nucleotides, the CDR3 is TGCGCCAGCGGCCCCCGGGACGGGGTTCGGGAGCAGTACTTC. Translating it yields CASGPRDGVREQYF.

This clonotype occurred many times. This chain connects TRBV27 to TRBJ2-7; TRBD1 matches 8 bases. The CDR3 consists of 13 residues. Per germline, CDR1 MNHEY and CDR2 SMNVEV (reference sequence). V lost 5 bases and J lost 6; bases outside the gene matches: 6. The CDR3 reads CASSKTGVGEQYF. The DNA for the CDR3 is TGTGCCAGCAGTAAGACAGGGGTAGGCGAGCAGTACTTC.

The rearrangement links TRBV13 to TRBJ1-4, with unresolved D. The CDR3 totals 15 residues. The germline V and J ends were trimmed by 0 bases and 5 bases, with 10 bases remaining between them. CDR1 and CDR2 (germline): PRHDT, FYEKMQ (reference sequence). CDR3 bases: TGTGCCAGCAGCTTAGGACAGAGACAAAATGAAAAACTGTTTTTT. Translating it yields CASSLGQRQNEKLFF.

This clonotype showed up many times. J is TRBJ2-2 and V is TRBV10-3; no reliable D call. This CDR3 comprises 16 residues. Germline V lookup: CDR1 ENHRY, CDR2 SYGVKD. V was clipped by 8 bases and J by 1 base, with 17 bases between them. The DNA of the CDR3 is TGTGCCATCCCAATGTCCCACTCCCAGAACACCGGGGAGCTGTTTTTT. It translates to CAIPMSHSQNTGELFF.

As regards this clonotype: A much larger clone sits a single nucleotide away, making a read error possible. This rearrangement joins TRBV19 to TRBJ1-5, with 8 bases identical to TRBD1. The CDR3 is made up of 16 amino acids. Germline-derived CDR1 and CDR2 are LNHDA and SQIVND (reference sequence). The CDR3 loop reads CASSIGQGWGNQPRHF. CDR3 sequence (DNA): TGTGCCAGTAGTATTGGACAGGGTTGGGGGAATCAGCCCCGGCATTTT.

This clonotype was seen ten or more times. V usage is TRBV27 and J usage is TRBJ1-4, with D maybe TRBD1 (5 bases). The CDR3 is 15 amino acids. Germline CDR1 reads MNHEY; CDR2 reads SMNVEV (reference sequence). V gave up 5 bases and J gave up 5 bases, with 15 bases separating them. The CDR3 sequence is CASSLDMGRNEKLFF. The CDR3, as DNA: TGTGCCAGCAGTCTGGACATGGGTCGAAATGAAAAACTGTTTTTT.

This clonotype was observed at least ten times. This sequence joins TRBV4-1 and TRBJ2-5; 10 bases map to TRBD2. CDR1 MGHRA and CDR2 YSYEKL come from the germline V gene. The length of the CDR3 is 14 residues. J gave up 5 bases and V 3 bases, and 3 bases lay outside the gene matches. The CDR3 sequence: CASSQQTSGETQYF. The DNA of the CDR3 is TGCGCCAGCAGCCAGCAGACTAGCGGGGAGACCCAGTACTTC.

This clonotype occurred a few times. CDR3 sequence (DNA): TGTGCCAGCAGTGAAGTTGGGTCAGGGAGGGTTGAGCAGTTCTTC. Protein product: CASSEVGSGRVEQFF. This sequence joins TRBV6-1 and TRBJ2-1; TRBD2 matches 7 bases. The length of the CDR3 is 15 residues. V shed 1 base and J 9 bases; nucleotides not matched to a gene: 9. Germline V CDR1 and CDR2: MNHNS, SASEGT.

This clonotype was detected many times. The chain uses TRBV28 and TRBJ2-2, with TRBD1 matching 8 bases. Germline V CDR1 and CDR2: MDHEN, SYDVKM. Trimming took 7 bases from V and 7 from J; bases not matched to a gene: 8. The length of the CDR3 is 14 residues. The CDR3 coding sequence is TGTGCCAGCAAAAACAGGGGGTTCGGCGGGGAGCTGTTTTTT. It is translated as CASKNRGFGGELFF.

This clonotype was detected many times. The V and J genes are TRBV5-1 and TRBJ2-7; a weak D match, TRBD2 (6 bases). V lost 4 bases, J lost 4 bases, and 18 bases lay in between. This CDR3 spans 15 amino acids. CDR1 and CDR2 (germline): SGHRS, YFSETQ. The CDR3 spells CASSQTSPPGYEQYF. The CDR3 bases are TGCGCCAGCAGCCAAACTAGCCCACCTGGTTACGAGCAGTACTTC.

At least ten counts were recorded for this clonotype. This chain uses TRBV30 with TRBJ2-7; 9 positions match TRBD1. This CDR3 spans 14 amino acids. The trim removed 1 base at V and 6 bases at J, leaving 7 bases unmatched. Germline V lookup: CDR1 GTSNPN, CDR2 SVGIG (reference sequence). This chain's CDR3 is CAWSARTGVSEQYF. As DNA, the CDR3 is TGTGCCTGGAGTGCGAGGACAGGGGTCAGCGAGCAGTACTTC.

This clonotype was counted only a few times. This chain connects TRBV27 to TRBJ1-6; the D is unclear. V dropped 6 bases and J dropped 3 bases, with 12 bases sitting between them. Germline values: CDR1 MNHEY, CDR2 SMNVEV (reference sequence). The CDR3 has 15 amino acids. The CDR3 coding sequence is TGTGCCAGCAGCCCTGACGGCTACTATAATTCACCCCTCCACTTT. Translation: CASSPDGYYNSPLHF.

This clonotype has at least ten counts. V usage is TRBV15 and J usage is TRBJ1-5; the D gene is possibly TRBD1 (5 bases). V lost 4 bases and J lost 7, with 17 bases in between. Germline V CDR1 and CDR2: LNHNV, YYDKDF (reference sequence). The CDR3 runs 15 residues. In nucleotides, the CDR3 is TGTGCCACCAGCACCGACCAGGGAGTTGGACAGCCCCAGCATTTT. The encoded protein is CATSTDQGVGQPQHF. The full variable domain, in which reference TRBV15 and TRBJ1-5 provide the parts outside the CDR3, is DAMVIQNPRYQVTQFGKPVTLSCSQTLNHNVMYWYQQKSSQAPKLLFHYYDKDFNNEADTPDNFQSRRPNTSFCFLDIRSPGLGDTAMYLCATSTDQGVGQPQHFGDGTRLSIL.

This clonotype appeared many times. CDR3 in amino acids: CATSDWRQFNTGELFF. In DNA, the CDR3 is TGTGCCACCAGTGATTGGCGGCAATTCAACACCGGGGAGCTGTTTTTT. This chain uses TRBV24-1 with TRBJ2-2, with unresolved D. V was trimmed by 2 bases and J by 2 bases, leaving 11 bases between them. CDR3 length equals 16 residues. In germline, CDR1 is KGHDR, CDR2 SFDVKD.

The chain employs TRBV30 and TRBJ2-2; no reliable D call. Between the trimmed V and J ends, which lost 1 base and 0 bases, there was a span of 6 bases. The CDR3 runs 14 residues. Germline CDR1 reads GTSNPN; CDR2 reads SVGIG (reference sequence). CDR3 in DNA: TGTGCCTGGAGTGCCGGGTCGAACACCGGGGAGCTGTTTTTT. Its protein is CAWSAGSNTGELFF. The variable domain in full, with the rest retrieved from reference TRBV30 and TRBJ2-2, is SQTIHQWPATLVQPVGSPLSLECTVEGTSNPNLYWYRQAAGRGLQLLFYSVGIGQISSEVPQNLSASRPQDRQFILSSKKLLLSDSGFYLCAWSAGSNTGELFFGEGSRLTVL.

This clonotype has at least ten counts. The rearrangement links TRBV3-1 to TRBJ2-7, with D uncertain. CDR3 length equals 14 residues. Per the germline V gene, CDR1 is LGHDT and CDR2 is YNNKEL (reference sequence). V lost 5 bases and J lost 0, with 11 bases in between. Here the CDR3 DNA reads TGTGCCAGCAGCTCGGGTTCAATCTCCTACGAGCAGTACTTC. It is translated as CASSSGSISYEQYF.

Ten or more counts support this clonotype. This chain links TRBV7-6 with TRBJ2-5, with D possibly matching TRBD2 (6 bases). This CDR3 contains 16 residues. Germline V lookup: CDR1 SGHVS, CDR2 FNYEAQ. V was shortened by 5 bases and J by 5 bases, with 21 bases between the two germline ends. The CDR3 DNA reads as TGTGCCAGCAGCCGTACGCGGACGGGAGCAAAGGAGACCCAGTACTTC. Encoded protein: CASSRTRTGAKETQYF. Full variable domain (rest looked up from reference TRBV7-6 and TRBJ2-5): GAGVSQSPRYKVTKRGQDVALRCDPISGHVSLYWYRQALGQGPEFLTYFNYEAQQDKSGLPNDRFSAERPEGSISTLTIQRTEQRDSAMYRCASSRTRTGAKETQYFGPGTRLLVL.

This clonotype turned up a few times. The chain combines TRBV12-3 or TRBV12-4 with TRBJ1-2; TRBD1 is a possible D gene (5 bases). The CDR3 contains 14 residues. V shed 6 bases and J shed 2 bases, with 13 bases lying between them. The chain's CDR3 is CASRGGETNYGYTF. CDR3 coding DNA: TGTGCCAGCAGGGGGGGGGAAACGAACTATGGCTACACCTTC.

To note about this clonotype: This may be a read error: a much more frequent sequence differs by one nucleotide. The chain recombines TRBV24-1 with TRBJ2-7, with D perhaps TRBD1 (5 bases). CDR3 size: 13 residues. CDR1 KGHDR and CDR2 SFDVKD come from the germline V gene. V was clipped by 4 bases and J by 7 bases, with 13 bases between them. CDR3 sequence reads: CATSDGHSLEQYF. DNA for the CDR3: TGTGCCACCAGTGACGGACATTCTCTAGAGCAGTACTTC.